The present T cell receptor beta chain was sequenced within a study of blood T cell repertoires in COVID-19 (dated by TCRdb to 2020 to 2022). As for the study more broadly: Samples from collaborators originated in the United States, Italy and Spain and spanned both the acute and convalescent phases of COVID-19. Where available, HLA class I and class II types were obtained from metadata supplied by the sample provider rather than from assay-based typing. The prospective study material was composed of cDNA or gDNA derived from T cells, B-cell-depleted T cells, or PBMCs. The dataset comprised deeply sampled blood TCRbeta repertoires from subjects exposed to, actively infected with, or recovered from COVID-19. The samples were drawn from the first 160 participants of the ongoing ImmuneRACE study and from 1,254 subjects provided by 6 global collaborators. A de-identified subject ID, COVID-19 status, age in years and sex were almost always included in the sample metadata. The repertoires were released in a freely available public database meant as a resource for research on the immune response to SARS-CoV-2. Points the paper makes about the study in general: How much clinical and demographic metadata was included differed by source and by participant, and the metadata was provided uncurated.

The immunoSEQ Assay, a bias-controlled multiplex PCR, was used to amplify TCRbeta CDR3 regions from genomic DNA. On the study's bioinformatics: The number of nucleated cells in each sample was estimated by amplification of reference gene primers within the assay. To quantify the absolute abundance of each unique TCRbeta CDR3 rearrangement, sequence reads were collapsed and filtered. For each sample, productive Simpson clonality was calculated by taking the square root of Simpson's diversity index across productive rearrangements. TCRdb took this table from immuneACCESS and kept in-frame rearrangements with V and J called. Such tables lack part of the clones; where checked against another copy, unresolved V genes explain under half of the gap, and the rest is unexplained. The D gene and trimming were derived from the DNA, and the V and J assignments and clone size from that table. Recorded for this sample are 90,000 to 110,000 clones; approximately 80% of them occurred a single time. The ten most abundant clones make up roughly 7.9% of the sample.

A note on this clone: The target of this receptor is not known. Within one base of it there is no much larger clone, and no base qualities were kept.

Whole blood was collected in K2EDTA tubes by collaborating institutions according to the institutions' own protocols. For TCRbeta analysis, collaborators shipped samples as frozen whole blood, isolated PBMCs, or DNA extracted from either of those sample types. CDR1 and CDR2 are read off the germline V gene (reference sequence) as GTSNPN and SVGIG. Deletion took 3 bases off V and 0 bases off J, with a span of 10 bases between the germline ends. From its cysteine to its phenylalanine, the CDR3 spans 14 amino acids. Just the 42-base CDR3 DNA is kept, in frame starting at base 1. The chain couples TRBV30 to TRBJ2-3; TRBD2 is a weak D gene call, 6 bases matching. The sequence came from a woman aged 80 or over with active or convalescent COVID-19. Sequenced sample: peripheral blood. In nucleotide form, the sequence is TGTGCCTGGAGGAGGGCGGGAAGCACAGATACGCAGTATTTT. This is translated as CAWRRAGSTDTQYF.